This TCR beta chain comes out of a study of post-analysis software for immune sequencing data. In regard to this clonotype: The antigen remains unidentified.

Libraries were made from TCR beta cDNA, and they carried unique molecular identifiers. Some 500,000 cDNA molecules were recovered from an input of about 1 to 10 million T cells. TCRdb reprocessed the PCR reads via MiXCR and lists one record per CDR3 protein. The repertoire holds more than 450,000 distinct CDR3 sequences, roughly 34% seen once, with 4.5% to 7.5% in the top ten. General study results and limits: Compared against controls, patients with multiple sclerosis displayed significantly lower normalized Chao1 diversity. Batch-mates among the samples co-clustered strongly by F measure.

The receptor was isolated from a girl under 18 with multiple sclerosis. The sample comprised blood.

The CDR3 here is CASSLEAPGTNTEAFF. CDR3 in DNA: TGTGCCAGCTCCCTTGAGGCGCCGGGAACGAACACTGAAGCTTTCTTT. This rearrangement joins TRBV3-1 to TRBJ1-1; D gene ambiguous. V lost 8 bases, J lost 1 base, and 20 bases lay in between. This CDR3 region has 16 residues. The V gene's germline CDR1 is LGHDT and CDR2 YNNKEL (reference sequence).